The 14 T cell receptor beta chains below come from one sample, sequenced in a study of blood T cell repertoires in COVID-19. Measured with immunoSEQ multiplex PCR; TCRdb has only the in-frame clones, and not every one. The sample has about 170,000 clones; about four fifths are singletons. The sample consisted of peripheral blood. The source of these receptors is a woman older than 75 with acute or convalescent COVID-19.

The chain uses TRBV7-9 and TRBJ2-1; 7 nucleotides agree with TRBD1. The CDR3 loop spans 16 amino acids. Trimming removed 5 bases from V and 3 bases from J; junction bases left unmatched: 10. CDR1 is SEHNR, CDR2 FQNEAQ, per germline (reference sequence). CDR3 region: CASSDDRAISYNEQFF. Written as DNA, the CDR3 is TGTGCCAGCAGCGATGACAGGGCTATTAGCTACAATGAGCAGTTCTTC.

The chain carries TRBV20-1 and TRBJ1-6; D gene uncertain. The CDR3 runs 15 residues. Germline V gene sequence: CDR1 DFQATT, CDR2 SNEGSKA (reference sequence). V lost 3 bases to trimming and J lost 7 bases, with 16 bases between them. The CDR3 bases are TGCAGTGCTAGTGTTGGACGAGGGCCAAATTCACCCCTCCACTTT. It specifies CSASVGRGPNSPLHF.

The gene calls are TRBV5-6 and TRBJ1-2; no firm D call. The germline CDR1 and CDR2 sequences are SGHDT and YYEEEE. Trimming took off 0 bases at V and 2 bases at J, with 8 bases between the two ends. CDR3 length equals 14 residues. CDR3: CASSLDSSNYGYTF. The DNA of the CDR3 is TGTGCCAGCAGCTTGGACAGCTCAAACTATGGCTACACCTTC.

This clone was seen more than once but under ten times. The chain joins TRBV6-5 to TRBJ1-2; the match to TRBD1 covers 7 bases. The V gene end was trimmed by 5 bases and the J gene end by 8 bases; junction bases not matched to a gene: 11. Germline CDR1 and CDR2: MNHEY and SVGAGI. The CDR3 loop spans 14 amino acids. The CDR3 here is CASSPDRDVGGYTF. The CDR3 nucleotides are TGTGCCAGCAGTCCCGACAGGGACGTAGGGGGCTACACCTTC.

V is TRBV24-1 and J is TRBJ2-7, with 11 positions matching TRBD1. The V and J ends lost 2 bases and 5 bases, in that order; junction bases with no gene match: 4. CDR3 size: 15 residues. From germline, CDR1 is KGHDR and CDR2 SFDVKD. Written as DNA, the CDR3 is TGTGCCACCAGTGATTCCGGGACAGGGGGTAACGAGCAGTACTTC. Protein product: CATSDSGTGGNEQYF.

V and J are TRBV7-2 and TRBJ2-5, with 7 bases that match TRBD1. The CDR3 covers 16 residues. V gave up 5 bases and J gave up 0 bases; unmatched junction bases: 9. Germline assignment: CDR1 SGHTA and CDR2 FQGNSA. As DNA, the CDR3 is TGTGCCAGCAGCCCCCCCTCAGACAGGGACCAAGAGACCCAGTACTTC. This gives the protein CASSPPSDRDQETQYF.

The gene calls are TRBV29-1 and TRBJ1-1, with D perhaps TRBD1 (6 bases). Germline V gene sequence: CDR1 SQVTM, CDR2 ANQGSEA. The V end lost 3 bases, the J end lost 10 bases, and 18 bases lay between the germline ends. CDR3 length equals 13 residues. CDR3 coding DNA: TGCAGCGTTGAGCCAGGGGCCGGTCTGGGAGCTTTCTTT. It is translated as CSVEPGAGLGAFF. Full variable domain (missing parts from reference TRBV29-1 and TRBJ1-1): SAVISQKPSRDICQRGTSLTIQCQVDSQVTMMFWYRQQPGQSLTLIATANQGSEATYESGFVIDKFPISRPNLTFSTLTVSNMSPEDSSIYLCSVEPGAGLGAFFGQGTRLTVV.

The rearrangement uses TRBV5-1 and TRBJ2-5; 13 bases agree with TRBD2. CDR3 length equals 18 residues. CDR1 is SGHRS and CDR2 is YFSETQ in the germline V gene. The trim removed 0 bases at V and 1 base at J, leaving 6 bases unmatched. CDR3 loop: CASSLGLAGGRIQETQYF. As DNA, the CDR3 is TGCGCCAGCAGCTTGGGACTAGCGGGAGGTCGTATCCAAGAGACCCAGTACTTC.

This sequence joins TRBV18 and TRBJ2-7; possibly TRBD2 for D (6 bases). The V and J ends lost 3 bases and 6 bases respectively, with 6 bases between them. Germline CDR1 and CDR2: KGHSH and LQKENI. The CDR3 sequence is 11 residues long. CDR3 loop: CASSPGGEQYF. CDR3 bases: TGTGCCAGCTCACCGGGGGGCGAGCAGTACTTC.

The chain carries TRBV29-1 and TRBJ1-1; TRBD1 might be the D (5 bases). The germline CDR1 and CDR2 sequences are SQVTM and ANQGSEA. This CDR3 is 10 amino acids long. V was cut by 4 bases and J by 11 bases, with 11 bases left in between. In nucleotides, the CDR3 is TGCAGCGTTGGGGGGGGAAATGCTTTCTTT. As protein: CSVGGGNAFF.

For the CDR3, the DNA is TGTGCCAGCAGCTGGGACAGGTACCAAGAGACCCAGTACTTC. Amino acid sequence: CASSWDRYQETQYF. The J gene is TRBJ2-5, the V gene TRBV7-2; 8 positions match TRBD1. J lost 0 bases, V lost 4 bases, and 1 base had no gene match. The V gene's germline CDR1 is SGHTA and CDR2 FQGNSA. The CDR3 length is 14 residues.

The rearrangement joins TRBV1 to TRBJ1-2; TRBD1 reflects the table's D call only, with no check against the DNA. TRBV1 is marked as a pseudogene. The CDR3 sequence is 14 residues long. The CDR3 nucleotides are TGCACCAGCAGCCCGGGACAGGGGAACTATGGCTACACCTTC. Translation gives CTSSPGQGNYGYTF.

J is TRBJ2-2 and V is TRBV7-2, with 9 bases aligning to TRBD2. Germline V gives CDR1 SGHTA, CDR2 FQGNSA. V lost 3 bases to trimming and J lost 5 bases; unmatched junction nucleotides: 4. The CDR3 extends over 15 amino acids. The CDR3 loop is CASSFSGSGTGELFF. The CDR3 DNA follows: TGTGCCAGCAGCTTTAGCGGGAGTGGTACCGGGGAGCTGTTTTTT.

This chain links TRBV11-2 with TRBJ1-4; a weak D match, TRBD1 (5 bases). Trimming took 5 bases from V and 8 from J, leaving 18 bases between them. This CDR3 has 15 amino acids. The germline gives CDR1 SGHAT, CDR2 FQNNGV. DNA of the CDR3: TGTGCCAGCAGCACCTTGACAGCTCTCGGGGAAAAACTGTTTTTT. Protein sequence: CASSTLTALGEKLFF.